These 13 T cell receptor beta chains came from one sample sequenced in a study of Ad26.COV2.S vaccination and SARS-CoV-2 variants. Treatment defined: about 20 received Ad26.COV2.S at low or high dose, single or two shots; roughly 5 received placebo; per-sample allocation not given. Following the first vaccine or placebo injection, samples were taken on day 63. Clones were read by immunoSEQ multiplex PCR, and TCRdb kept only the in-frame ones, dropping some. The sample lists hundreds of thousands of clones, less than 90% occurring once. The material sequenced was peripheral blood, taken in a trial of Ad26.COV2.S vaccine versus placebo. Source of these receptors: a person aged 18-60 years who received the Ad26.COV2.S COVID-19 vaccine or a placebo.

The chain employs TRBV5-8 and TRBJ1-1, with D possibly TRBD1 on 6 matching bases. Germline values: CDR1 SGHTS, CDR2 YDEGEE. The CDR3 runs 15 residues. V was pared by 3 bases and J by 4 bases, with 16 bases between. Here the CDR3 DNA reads TGTGCCAGCAGCTCGGGTATAAAGGGGGGCACTGAAGCTTTCTTT. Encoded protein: CASSSGIKGGTEAFF.

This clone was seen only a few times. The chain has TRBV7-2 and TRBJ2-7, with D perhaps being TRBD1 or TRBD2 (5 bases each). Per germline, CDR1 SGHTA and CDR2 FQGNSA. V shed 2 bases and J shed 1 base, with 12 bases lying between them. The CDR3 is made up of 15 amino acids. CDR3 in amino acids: CASSLMVGESYEQYF. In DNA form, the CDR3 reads TGTGCCAGCAGCTTAATGGTGGGGGAATCCTACGAGCAGTACTTC.

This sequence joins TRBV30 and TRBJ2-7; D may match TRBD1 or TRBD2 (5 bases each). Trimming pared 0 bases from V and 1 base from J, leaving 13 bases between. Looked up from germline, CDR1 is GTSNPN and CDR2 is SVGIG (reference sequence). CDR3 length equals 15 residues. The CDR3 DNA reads TGTGCCTGGAGTGTCCAGGGACCGACTTCCTACGAGCAGTACTTC. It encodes CAWSVQGPTSYEQYF.

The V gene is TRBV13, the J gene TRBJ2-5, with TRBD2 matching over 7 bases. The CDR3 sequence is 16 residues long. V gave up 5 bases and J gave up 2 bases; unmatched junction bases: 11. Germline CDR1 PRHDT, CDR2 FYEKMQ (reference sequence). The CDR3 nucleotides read TGTGCCAGCAGCCTGTGGGGGGGGGTCCTACAAGAGACCCAGTACTTC. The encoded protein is CASSLWGGVLQETQYF.

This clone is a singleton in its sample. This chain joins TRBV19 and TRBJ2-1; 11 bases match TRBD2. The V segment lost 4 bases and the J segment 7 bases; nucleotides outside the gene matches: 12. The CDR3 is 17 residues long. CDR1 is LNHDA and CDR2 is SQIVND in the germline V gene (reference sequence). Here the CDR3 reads CASSTRTGTSGSNEQFF. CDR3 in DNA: TGTGCCAGTAGTACACGGACCGGGACTAGCGGATCGAATGAGCAGTTCTTC. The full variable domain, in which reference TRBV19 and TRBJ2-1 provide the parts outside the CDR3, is DGGITQSPKYLFRKEGQNVTLSCEQNLNHDAMYWYRQDPGQGLRLIYYSQIVNDFQKGDIAEGYSVSREKKESFPLTVTSAQKNPTAFYLCASSTRTGTSGSNEQFFGPGTRLTVL.

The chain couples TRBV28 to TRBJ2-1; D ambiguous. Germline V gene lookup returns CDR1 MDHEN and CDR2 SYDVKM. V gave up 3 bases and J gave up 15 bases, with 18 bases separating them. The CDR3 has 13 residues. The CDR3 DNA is TGTGCCAGCAGTTTCCCTTCCGGCAAGAGGCTGTTCTTC. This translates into CASSFPSGKRLFF.

This CDR3 is CASSLVREGSPLHF. CDR3 sequence (DNA): TGTGCCAGCAGCTTAGTCAGGGAAGGATCACCCCTCCACTTT. This chain joins TRBV11-2 and TRBJ1-6, with D tentatively TRBD1 (5 bases). The CDR3 contains 14 residues. Per germline, CDR1 SGHAT and CDR2 FQNNGV. Trimming took 1 base from V and 10 from J, leaving 11 bases between them.

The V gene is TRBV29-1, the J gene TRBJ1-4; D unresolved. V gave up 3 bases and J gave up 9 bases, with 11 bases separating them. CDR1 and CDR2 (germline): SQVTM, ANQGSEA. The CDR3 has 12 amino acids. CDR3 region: CSVDGVDQKLFF. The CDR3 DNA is TGCAGCGTTGATGGTGTGGACCAAAAACTGTTTTTT.

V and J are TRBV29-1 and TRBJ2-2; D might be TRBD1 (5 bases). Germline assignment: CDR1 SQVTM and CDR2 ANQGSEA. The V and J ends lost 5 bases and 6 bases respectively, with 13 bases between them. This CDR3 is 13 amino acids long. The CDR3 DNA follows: TGCAGCGTTACCAGGGTTATGGCCGGGGAGCTGTTTTTT. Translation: CSVTRVMAGELFF.

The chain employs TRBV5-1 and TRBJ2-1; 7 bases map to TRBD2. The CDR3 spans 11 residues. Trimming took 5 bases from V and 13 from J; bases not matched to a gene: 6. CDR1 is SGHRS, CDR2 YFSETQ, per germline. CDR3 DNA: TGCGCCAGCAGATCGGGAGGCCCACAGTTCTTC. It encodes CASRSGGPQFF. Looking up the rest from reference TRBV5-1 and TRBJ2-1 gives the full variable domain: KAGVTQTPRYLIKTRGQQVTLSCSPISGHRSVSWYQQTPGQGLQFLFEYFSETQRNKGNFPGRFSGRQFSNSRSEMNVSTLELGDSALYLCASRSGGPQFFGPGTRLTVL.

The CDR3 nucleotides read TGTGCCAGCAGTTATCGCGAATTCGGATCACTGTTTTTT. This sequence encodes CASSYREFGSLFF. This sequence joins TRBV6-5 and TRBJ1-4; D is unclear. CDR3 length: 13 residues. V was cut by 3 bases and J by 13 bases, with 15 bases left in between. CDR1 MNHEY and CDR2 SVGAGI come from the germline V gene.

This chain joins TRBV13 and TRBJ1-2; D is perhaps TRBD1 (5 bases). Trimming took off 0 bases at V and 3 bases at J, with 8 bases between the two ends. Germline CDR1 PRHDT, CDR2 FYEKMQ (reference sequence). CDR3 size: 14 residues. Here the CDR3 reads CASSLGTGDYGYTF. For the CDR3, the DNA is TGTGCCAGCAGCTTAGGCACGGGGGACTATGGCTACACCTTC.

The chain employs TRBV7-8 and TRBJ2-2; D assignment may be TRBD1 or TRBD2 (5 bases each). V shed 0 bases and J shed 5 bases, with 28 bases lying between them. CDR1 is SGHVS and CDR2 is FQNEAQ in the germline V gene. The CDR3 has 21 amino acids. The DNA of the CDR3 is TGTGCCAGCAGCTTAGCGCTTCTCATCCGTTTCGGGACCCAAAAGACCGGGGAGCTGTTTTTT. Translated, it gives CASSLALLIRFGTQKTGELFF.